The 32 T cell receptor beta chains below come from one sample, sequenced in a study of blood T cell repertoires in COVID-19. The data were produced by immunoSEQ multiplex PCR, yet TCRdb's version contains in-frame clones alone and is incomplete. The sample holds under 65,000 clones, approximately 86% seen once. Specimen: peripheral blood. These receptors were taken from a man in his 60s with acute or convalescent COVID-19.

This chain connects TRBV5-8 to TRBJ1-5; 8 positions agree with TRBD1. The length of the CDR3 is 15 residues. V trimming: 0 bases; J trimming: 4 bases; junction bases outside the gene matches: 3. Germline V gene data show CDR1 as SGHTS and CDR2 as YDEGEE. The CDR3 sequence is CASSLGRGLNQPQHF. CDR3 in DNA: TGTGCCAGCAGCTTGGGCAGGGGGCTAAATCAGCCCCAGCATTTT. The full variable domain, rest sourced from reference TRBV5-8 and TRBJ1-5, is EAGVTQSPTHLIKTRGQQATLRCSPISGHTSVYWYQQALGLGLQFLLWYDEGEERNRGNFPPRFSGRQFPNYSSELNVNALELEDSALYLCASSLGRGLNQPQHFGDGTRLSIL.

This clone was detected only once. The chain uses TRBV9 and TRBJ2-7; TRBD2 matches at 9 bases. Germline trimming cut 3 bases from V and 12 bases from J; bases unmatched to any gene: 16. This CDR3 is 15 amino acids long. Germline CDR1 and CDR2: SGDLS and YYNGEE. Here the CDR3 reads CASSAFSGSSGILYF. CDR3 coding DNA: TGTGCCAGCAGCGCCTTTAGCGGCTCTAGCGGGATTCTGTACTTC.

Here the CDR3 reads CASSLSTGVGMGAFF. DNA of the CDR3: TGTGCCAGCAGCCTCAGTACAGGGGTGGGTATGGGCGCTTTCTTT. J is TRBJ1-1 and V is TRBV6-5, with TRBD1 matching 7 bases. Trimming took 6 bases from V and 11 from J; bases not matched to a gene: 18. Germline V gene lookup returns CDR1 MNHEY and CDR2 SVGAGI. This CDR3 is built from 15 residues.

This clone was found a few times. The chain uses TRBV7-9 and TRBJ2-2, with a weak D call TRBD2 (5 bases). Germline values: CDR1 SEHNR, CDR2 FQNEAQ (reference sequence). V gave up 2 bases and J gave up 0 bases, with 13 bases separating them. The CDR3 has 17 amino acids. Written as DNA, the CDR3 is TGTGCCAGCAGCTTAATAAGCGGCCAAACGAACACCGGGGAGCTGTTTTTT. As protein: CASSLISGQTNTGELFF.

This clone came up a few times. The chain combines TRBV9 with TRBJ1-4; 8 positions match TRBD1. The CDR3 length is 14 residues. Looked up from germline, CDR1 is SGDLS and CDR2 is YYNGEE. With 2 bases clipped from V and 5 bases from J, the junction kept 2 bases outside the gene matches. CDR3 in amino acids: CASSVGTGNEKLFF. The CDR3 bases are TGTGCCAGCAGCGTCGGGACAGGCAATGAAAAACTGTTTTTT.

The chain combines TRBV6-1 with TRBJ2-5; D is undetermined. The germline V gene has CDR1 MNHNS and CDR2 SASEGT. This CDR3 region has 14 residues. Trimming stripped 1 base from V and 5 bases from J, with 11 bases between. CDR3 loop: CASSEGLARETQYF. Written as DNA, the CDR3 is TGTGCCAGCAGTGAAGGACTGGCCCGGGAGACCCAGTACTTC.

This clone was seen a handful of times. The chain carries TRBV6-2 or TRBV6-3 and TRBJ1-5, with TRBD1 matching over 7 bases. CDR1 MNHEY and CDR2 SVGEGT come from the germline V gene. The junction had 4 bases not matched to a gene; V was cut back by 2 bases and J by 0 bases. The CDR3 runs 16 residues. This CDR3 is CASSYPQGYSNQPQHF. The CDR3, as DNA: TGTGCCAGCAGTTACCCACAGGGGTATAGCAATCAGCCCCAGCATTTT.

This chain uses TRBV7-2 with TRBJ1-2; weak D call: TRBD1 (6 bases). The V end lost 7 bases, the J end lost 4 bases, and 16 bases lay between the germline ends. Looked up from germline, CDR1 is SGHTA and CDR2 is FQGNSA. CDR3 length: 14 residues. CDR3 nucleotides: TGTGCCAGCACCGAACAGGGTATAGCCTATGGCTACACCTTC. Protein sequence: CASTEQGIAYGYTF.

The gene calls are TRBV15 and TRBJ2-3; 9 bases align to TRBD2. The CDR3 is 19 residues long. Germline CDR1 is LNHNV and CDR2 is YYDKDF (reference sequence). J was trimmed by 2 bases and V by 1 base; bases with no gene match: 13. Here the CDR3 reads CATSRVAVPSGTATDTQYF. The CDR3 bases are TGTGCCACCAGCAGAGTGGCAGTGCCTAGCGGGACCGCCACAGATACGCAGTATTTT.

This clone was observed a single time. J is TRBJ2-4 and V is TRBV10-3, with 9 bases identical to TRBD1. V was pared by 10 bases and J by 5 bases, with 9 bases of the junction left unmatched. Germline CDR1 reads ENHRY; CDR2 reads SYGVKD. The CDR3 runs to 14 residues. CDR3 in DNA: TGTGCCACCGGACTGACAGGGGGAGAAAACATTCAGTACTTC. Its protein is CATGLTGGENIQYF.

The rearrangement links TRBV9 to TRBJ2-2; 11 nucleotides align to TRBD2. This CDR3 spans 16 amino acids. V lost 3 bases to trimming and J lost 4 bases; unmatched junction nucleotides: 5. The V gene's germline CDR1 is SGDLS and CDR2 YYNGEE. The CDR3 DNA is TGTGCCAGCAGCGCTTTAACTAGCGGGGGCACCGGGGAGCTGTTTTTT. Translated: CASSALTSGGTGELFF.

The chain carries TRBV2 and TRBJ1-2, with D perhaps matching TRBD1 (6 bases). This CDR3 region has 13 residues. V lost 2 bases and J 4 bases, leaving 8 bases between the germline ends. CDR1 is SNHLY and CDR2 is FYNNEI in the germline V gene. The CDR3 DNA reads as TGTGCCAGCAGTGAAAGGGGGGGCTATGGCTACACCTTC. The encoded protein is CASSERGGYGYTF.

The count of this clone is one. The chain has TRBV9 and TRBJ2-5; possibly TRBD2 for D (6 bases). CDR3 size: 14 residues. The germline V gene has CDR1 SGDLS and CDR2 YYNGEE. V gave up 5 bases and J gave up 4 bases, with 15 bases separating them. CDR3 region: CASSLGGRGETQYF. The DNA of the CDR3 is TGTGCCAGCAGTCTTGGGGGGAGAGGAGAGACCCAGTACTTC.

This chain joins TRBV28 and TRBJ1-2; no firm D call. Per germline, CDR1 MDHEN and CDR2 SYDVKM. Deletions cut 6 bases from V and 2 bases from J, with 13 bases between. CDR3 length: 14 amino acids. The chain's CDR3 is CASSEVQHNYGYTF. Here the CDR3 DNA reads TGTGCCAGCAGCGAGGTTCAGCACAACTATGGCTACACCTTC.

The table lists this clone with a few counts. CDR3 nucleotide sequence: TGTGCCAGCAGTGAAGCAGCCGTCACCCAGTACTTC. It codes for CASSEAAVTQYF. The chain carries TRBV2 and TRBJ2-5; D remains unclear. V was pared by 0 bases and J by 8 bases, with 7 bases between. The germline gives CDR1 SNHLY, CDR2 FYNNEI. The CDR3 spans 12 residues.

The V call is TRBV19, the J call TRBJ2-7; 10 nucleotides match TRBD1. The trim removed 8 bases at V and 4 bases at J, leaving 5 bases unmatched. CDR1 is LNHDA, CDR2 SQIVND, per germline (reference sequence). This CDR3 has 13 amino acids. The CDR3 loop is CASAGQGDYEQYF. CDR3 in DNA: TGTGCCAGTGCTGGACAGGGGGATTACGAGCAGTACTTC.

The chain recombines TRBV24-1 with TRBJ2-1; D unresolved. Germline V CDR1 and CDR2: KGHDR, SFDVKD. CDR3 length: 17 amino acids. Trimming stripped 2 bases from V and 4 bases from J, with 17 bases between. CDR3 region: CATSDSDSSRSYNEQFF. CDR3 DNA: TGTGCCACCAGTGATTCTGACTCCTCCAGAAGTTACAATGAGCAGTTCTTC.

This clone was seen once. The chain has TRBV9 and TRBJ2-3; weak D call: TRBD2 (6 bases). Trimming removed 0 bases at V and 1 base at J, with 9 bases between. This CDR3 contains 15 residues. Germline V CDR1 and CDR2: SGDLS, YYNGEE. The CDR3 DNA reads TGTGCCAGCAGCGTAGGTTGGAGGGGCACAGATACGCAGTATTTT. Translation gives CASSVGWRGTDTQYF.

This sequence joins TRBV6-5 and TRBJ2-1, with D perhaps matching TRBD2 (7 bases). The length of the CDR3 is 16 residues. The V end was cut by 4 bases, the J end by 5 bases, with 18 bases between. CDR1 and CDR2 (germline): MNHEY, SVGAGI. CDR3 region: CASSSPHGGRNNEQFF. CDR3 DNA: TGTGCCAGCAGTTCTCCTCACGGGGGGCGTAACAATGAGCAGTTCTTC.

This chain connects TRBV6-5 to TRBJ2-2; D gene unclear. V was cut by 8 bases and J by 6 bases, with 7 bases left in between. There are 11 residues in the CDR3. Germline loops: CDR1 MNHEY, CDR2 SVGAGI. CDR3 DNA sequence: TGTGCCAGCCAGCGCGCCGGGGAGCTGTTTTTT. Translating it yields CASQRAGELFF.

CDR3 nucleotides: TGTGCCACCAGCAGAGATCTTACGGGCGGGGTAGCTTTCTTT. It encodes CATSRDLTGGVAFF. The chain is built from TRBV15 and TRBJ1-1; D ambiguous. Trimming took 0 bases from V and 10 from J, leaving 15 bases between them. The length of the CDR3 is 14 residues. CDR1 and CDR2 from the germline V gene are LNHNV and YYDKDF (reference sequence).

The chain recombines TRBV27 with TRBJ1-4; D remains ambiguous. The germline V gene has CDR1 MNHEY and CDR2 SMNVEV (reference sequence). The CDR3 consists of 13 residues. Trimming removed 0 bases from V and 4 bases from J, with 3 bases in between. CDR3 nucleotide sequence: TGTGCCAGCAGTTTATCGTATAATGAAAAACTGTTTTTT. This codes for CASSLSYNEKLFF. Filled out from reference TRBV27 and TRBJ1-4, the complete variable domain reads EAQVTQNPRYLITVTGKKLTVTCSQNMNHEYMSWYRQDPGLGLRQIYYSMNVEVTDKGDVPEGYKVSRKEKRNFPLILESPSPNQTSLYFCASSLSYNEKLFFGSGTQLSVL.

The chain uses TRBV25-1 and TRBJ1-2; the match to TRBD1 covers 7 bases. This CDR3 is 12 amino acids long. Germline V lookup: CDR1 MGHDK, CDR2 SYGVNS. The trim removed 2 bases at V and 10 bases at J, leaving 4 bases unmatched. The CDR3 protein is CASSEPGQPYTF. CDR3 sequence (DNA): TGTGCCAGCAGTGAACCGGGACAGCCCTACACCTTC.

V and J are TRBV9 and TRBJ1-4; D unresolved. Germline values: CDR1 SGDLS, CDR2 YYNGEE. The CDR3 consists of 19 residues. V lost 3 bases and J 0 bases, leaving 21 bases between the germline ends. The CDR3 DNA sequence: TGTGCCAGCAGCGCCGCCCCGGTCCGCCCCGGAGCAACTAATGAAAAACTGTTTTTT. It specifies CASSAAPVRPGATNEKLFF.

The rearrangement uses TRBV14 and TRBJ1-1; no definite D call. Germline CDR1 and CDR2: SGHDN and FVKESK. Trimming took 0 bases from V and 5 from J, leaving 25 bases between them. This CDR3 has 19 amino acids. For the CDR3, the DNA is TGTGCCAGCAGCCAAGAGGAACTGGGTAGTCGGTGGGAGAGGACTGAAGCTTTCTTT. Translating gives CASSQEELGSRWERTEAFF.

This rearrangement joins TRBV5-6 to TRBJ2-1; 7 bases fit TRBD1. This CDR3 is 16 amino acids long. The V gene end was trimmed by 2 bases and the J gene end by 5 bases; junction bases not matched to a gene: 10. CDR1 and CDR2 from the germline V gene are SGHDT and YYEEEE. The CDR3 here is CASSFFPGQKNNEQFF. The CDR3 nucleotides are TGTGCCAGCAGCTTTTTTCCGGGACAGAAAAACAATGAGCAGTTCTTC.

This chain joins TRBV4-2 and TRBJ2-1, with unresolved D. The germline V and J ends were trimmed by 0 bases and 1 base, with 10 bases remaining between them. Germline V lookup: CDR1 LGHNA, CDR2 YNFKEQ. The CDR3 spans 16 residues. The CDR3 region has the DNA TGTGCCAGCAGCCAAGAGGCAGGCTCGTCCTACAATGAGCAGTTCTTC. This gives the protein CASSQEAGSSYNEQFF.

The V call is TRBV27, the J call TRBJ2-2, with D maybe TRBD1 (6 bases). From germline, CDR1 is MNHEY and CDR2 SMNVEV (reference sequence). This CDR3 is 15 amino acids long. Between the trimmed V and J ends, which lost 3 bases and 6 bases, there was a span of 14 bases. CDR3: CASSFLQGNAGELFF. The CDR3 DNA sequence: TGTGCCAGCAGTTTCCTACAGGGAAACGCCGGGGAGCTGTTTTTT.

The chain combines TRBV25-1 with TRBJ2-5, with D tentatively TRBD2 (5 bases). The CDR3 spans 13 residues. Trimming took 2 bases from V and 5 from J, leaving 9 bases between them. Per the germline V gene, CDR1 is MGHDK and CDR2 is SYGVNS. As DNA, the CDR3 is TGTGCCAGCAGTGAAGAGGGAAGGGAGACCCAGTACTTC. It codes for CASSEEGRETQYF.

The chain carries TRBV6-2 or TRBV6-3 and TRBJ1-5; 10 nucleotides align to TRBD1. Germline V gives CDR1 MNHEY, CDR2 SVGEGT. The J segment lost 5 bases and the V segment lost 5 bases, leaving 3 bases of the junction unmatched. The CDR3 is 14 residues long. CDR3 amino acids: CASSRQGADQPQHF. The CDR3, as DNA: TGTGCCAGCAGTCGACAGGGGGCCGATCAGCCCCAGCATTTT.

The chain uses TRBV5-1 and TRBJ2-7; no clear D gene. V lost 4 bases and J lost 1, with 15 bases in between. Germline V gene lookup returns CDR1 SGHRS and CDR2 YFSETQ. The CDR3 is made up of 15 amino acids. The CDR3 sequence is CASSLLDSRSYEQYF. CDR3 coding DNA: TGCGCCAGCAGCCTACTTGATAGCCGATCCTACGAGCAGTACTTC.

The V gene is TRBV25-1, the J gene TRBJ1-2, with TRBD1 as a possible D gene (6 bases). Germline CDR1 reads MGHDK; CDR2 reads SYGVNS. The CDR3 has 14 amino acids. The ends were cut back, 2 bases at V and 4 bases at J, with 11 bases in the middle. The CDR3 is CASSEGQTVYGYTF. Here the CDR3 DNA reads TGTGCCAGCAGTGAAGGACAGACAGTCTATGGCTACACCTTC.